Included here is one T cell receptor beta chain sequence, with context. Its specificity is unknown. TCR beta CDR3 amplification used RNA transcripts. HTBI primers primed a first-round RT-PCR, and a second-round multiplex PCR followed. TCRdb processed the multiplex PCR reads anew with MiXCR; each CDR3 protein has one entry. The sample yields some 1.1 million distinct CDR3 sequences, 35% to 40% seen once. Participants with hyperthyroidism, aged 18 to 65, were newly diagnosed with under 2 months' duration. Thyroid ultrasound, orbital computed tomography, TRAb, serum thyroxine and clinical symptoms formed the basis of diagnosis. This sample was taken from a study of Graves' ophthalmopathy and Graves' hyperthyroidism. On the study more broadly: Hyperthyroidism qualified as stable when ophthalmopathy did not develop within 18 months of follow-up. Study results and caveats: Blood shared most expanded thyroid clonotypes above 0.001 frequency.

The germline V gene has CDR1 SQVTM and CDR2 ANQGSEA. The trim removed 3 bases at V and 3 bases at J, leaving 2 bases unmatched. The CDR3 runs to 13 residues. Source material: peripheral blood or thyroid tissue (not recorded which). This sequence joins TRBV29-1 and TRBJ2-7; TRBD2 matches 10 bases. The clonotype originates from an adult man with Graves' hyperthyroidism. Here the CDR3 DNA reads TGCAGCGTTGAGGGACTAGCGAGCTACGAGCAGTACTTC. Amino acids: CSVEGLASYEQYF.